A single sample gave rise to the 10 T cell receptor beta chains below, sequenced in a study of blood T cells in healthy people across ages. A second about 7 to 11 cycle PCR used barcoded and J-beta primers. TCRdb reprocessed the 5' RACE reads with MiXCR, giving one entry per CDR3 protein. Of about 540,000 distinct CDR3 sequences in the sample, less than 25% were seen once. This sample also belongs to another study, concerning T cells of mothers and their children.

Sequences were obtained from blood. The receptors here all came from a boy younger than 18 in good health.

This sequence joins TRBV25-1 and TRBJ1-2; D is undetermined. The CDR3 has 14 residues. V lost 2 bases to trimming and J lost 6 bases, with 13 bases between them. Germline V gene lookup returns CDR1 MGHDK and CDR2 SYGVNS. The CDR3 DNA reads TGTGCCAGCAGTGAACCGGGAGGTCGGAATGGCTACACCTTC. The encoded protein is CASSEPGGRNGYTF.

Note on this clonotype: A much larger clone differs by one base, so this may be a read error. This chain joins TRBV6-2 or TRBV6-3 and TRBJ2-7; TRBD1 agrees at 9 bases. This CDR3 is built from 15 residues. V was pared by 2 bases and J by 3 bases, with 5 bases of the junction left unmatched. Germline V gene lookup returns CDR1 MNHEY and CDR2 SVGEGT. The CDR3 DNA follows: TGTGCCAGCAGTTACGGGAAGACAGGGGGCTACGAGCAGTACTTC. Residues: CASSYGKTGGYEQYF.

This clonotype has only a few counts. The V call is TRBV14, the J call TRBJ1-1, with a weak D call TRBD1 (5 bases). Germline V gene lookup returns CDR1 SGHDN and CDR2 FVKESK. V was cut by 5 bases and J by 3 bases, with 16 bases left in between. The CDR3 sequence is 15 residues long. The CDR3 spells CASSLRTGADTEAFF. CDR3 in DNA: TGTGCCAGCAGCTTGAGGACCGGGGCGGACACTGAAGCTTTCTTT.

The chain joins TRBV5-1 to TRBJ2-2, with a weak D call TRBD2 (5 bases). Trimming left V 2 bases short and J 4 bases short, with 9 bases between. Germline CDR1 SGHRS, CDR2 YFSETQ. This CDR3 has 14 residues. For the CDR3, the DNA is TGCGCCAGCAGCTTTAGCGTGGCCACCGGGGAGCTGTTTTTT. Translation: CASSFSVATGELFF.

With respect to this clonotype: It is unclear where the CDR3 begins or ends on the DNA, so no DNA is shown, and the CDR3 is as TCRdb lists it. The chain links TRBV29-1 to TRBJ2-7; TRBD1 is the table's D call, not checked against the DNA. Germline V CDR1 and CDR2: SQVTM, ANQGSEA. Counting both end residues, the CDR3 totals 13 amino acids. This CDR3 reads CSVVGQGAREQCF.

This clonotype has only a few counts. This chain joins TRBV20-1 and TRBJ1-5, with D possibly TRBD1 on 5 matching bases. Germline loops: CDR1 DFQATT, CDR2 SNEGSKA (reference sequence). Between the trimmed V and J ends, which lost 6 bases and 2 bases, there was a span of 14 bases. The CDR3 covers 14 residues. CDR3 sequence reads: CSAGGGEGNQPQHF. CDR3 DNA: TGCAGTGCCGGGGGGGGGGAAGGCAATCAGCCCCAGCATTTT.

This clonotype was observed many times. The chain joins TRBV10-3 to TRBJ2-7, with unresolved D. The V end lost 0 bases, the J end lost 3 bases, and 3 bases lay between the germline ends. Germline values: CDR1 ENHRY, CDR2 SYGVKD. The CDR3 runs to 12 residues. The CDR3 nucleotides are TGTGCCATCAGTGAGTCCGGCTACGAGCAGTACTTC. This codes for CAISESGYEQYF.

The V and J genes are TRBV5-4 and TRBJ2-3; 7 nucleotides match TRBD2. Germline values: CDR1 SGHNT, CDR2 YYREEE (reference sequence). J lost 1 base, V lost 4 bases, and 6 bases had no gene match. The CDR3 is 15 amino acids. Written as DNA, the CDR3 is TGTGCCAGCAGCGCGCGGGAGTTCCGCACAGATACGCAGTATTTT. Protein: CASSAREFRTDTQYF.

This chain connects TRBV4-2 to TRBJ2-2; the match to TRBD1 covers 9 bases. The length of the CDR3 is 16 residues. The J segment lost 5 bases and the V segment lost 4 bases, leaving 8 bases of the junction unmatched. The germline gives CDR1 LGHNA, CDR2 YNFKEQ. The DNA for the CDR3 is TGTGCCAGCAGCCCTGGGACAGGGATTACGACCGGGGAGCTGTTTTTT. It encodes CASSPGTGITTGELFF.

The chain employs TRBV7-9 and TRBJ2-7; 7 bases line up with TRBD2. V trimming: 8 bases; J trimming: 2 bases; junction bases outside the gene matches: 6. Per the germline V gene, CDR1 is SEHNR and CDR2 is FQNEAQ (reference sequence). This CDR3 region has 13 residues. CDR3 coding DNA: TGTGCCAGCTTGGCTAGCGGAACCTACGAGCAGTACTTC. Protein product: CASLASGTYEQYF.